A selection of T cell receptor beta chains follows, all from one sample in a study of OX40 agonist ivuxolimab in advanced cancers. This table comes from immunoSEQ multiplex PCR, and its TCRdb copy is limited to in-frame clones, with some not included. The sample carries tens of thousands of clones, 84% recorded once. The source was CD4+ or CD8+ T cells sorted from blood, collected in a trial of the OX40 agonist ivuxolimab. The receptors derive from an adult with an advanced solid tumor such as melanoma, head and neck, liver or kidney cancer. Both conserved end residues are part of each CDR3. The order of the fields is D gene, V gene, J gene, clone size, CDR3 protein, CDR3 DNA. The D gene is left open where the match is weak. The size entry is marked missing in some rows and otherwise reads once, few, many or a size class.

D gene: -
V gene: TRBV25-1
J gene: TRBJ2-7
clone size: -
CDR3 protein: CASEGGQVAEQYF
CDR3 DNA: TGTGCCAGCGAAGGAGGGCAGGTCGCCGAGCAGTACTTC

D gene: TRBD2
V gene: TRBV4-1
J gene: TRBJ2-1
clone size: few
CDR3 protein: CASSHPGLAYEQFF
CDR3 DNA: TGCGCCAGCAGCCACCCGGGACTAGCCTATGAGCAGTTCTTC

D gene: TRBD2
V gene: TRBV19
J gene: TRBJ2-7
clone size: -
CDR3 protein: CASSMLAGVYEQYF
CDR3 DNA: TGTGCCAGTAGTATGCTAGCGGGAGTTTACGAGCAGTACTTC

D gene: -
V gene: TRBV7-9
J gene: TRBJ2-4
clone size: -
CDR3 protein: CASNPGTIQYF
CDR3 DNA: TGTGCCAGTAACCCCGGGACTATTCAGTACTTC

D gene: TRBD2
V gene: TRBV7-9
J gene: TRBJ2-5
clone size: -
CDR3 protein: CASSPHLPGLANQETQYF
CDR3 DNA: TGTGCCAGCAGCCCCCACCTCCCGGGACTAGCAAACCAAGAGACCCAGTACTTC

D gene: -
V gene: TRBV27
J gene: TRBJ2-1
clone size: -
CDR3 protein: CASSFLPGNNYNIEQFF
CDR3 DNA: TGTGCCAGCAGTTTCCTCCCCGGGAACAACTATAACATTGAGCAGTTCTTC

D gene: TRBD2
V gene: TRBV27
J gene: TRBJ2-5
clone size: -
CDR3 protein: CASSSGTSGRKEQYF
CDR3 DNA: TGTGCCAGCAGTTCGGGGACTAGCGGGAGAAAGGAGCAGTACTTC

D gene: -
V gene: TRBV6-5
J gene: TRBJ2-4
clone size: -
CDR3 protein: CASRGAGRGKNIQYF
CDR3 DNA: TGTGCCAGCAGGGGGGCTGGGAGGGGCAAAAACATTCAGTACTTC

D gene: -
V gene: TRBV27
J gene: TRBJ2-5
clone size: -
CDR3 protein: CASSLWGSYQETQYF
CDR3 DNA: TGTGCCAGCAGTTTATGGGGGAGCTACCAAGAGACCCAGTACTTC

D gene: -
V gene: TRBV4-2
J gene: TRBJ2-7
clone size: -
CDR3 protein: CASSQEGPTVYEQYF
CDR3 DNA: TGTGCCAGCAGCCAAGAGGGACCGACGGTCTACGAGCAGTACTTC

D gene: -
V gene: TRBV6-1
J gene: TRBJ2-7
clone size: -
CDR3 protein: CASSERQPYEQYF
CDR3 DNA: TGTGCCAGCAGTGAGAGACAACCCTACGAGCAGTACTTC

D gene: TRBD2
V gene: TRBV7-3
J gene: TRBJ2-3
clone size: -
CDR3 protein: CASSSKLAGAGTDTQYF
CDR3 DNA: TGTGCCAGCAGCTCGAAACTAGCGGGAGCCGGAACAGATACGCAGTATTTT

D gene: -
V gene: TRBV7-9
J gene: TRBJ2-1
clone size: few
CDR3 protein: CASSLTSPGEQFF
CDR3 DNA: TGTGCCAGCAGCTTAACCAGCCCCGGTGAGCAGTTCTTC

D gene: -
V gene: TRBV7-7
J gene: TRBJ2-5
clone size: -
CDR3 protein: CASSFSDLGQETQYF
CDR3 DNA: TGTGCTAGCAGCTTTTCAGATTTAGGGCAAGAGACCCAGTACTTC

D gene: TRBD1
V gene: TRBV10-2
J gene: TRBJ2-4
clone size: once
CDR3 protein: CASTVGTGGLNIQYF
CDR3 DNA: TGCGCCAGCACCGTCGGGACAGGGGGTCTAAACATTCAGTACTTC

D gene: TRBD2
V gene: TRBV6-1
J gene: TRBJ2-1
clone size: -
CDR3 protein: CASSERMGLVYDNEQFF
CDR3 DNA: TGTGCCAGCAGTGAAAGGATGGGACTAGTTTATGACAATGAGCAGTTCTTC

D gene: -
V gene: TRBV11-3
J gene: TRBJ1-1
clone size: many
CDR3 protein: CASSPLLNQRNTEAFF
CDR3 DNA: TGTGCCAGCAGCCCCCTTCTAAACCAGAGAAACACTGAAGCTTTCTTT

D gene: -
V gene: TRBV15
J gene: TRBJ2-4
clone size: -
CDR3 protein: CATSRASSLYIQYF
CDR3 DNA: TGTGCCACCAGCAGAGCTTCCAGCCTATACATTCAGTACTTC

D gene: TRBD2
V gene: TRBV6-1
J gene: TRBJ2-1
clone size: -
CDR3 protein: CASRREGNNEQFF
CDR3 DNA: TGTGCCAGCAGGCGGGAGGGCAACAATGAGCAGTTCTTC

D gene: -
V gene: TRBV5-4
J gene: TRBJ2-5
clone size: -
CDR3 protein: CASSLQGMGETQYF
CDR3 DNA: TGTGCCAGCAGCTTGCAGGGAATGGGGGAGACCCAGTACTTC

D gene: -
V gene: TRBV11-2
J gene: TRBJ2-4
clone size: -
CDR3 protein: CASSLIPGKNIQYF
CDR3 DNA: TGTGCCAGCAGCTTAATTCCAGGCAAAAACATTCAGTACTTC

D gene: -
V gene: TRBV4-1
J gene: TRBJ2-7
clone size: -
CDR3 protein: CASSQRESNEQYF
CDR3 DNA: TGCGCCAGCAGCCAAAGAGAGAGCAACGAGCAGTACTTC

D gene: TRBD2
V gene: TRBV6-1
J gene: TRBJ2-2
clone size: -
CDR3 protein: CASSEGDYGELFF
CDR3 DNA: TGTGCCAGCAGCGAAGGGGACTACGGGGAGCTGTTTTTT

D gene: -
V gene: TRBV6-4
J gene: TRBJ2-2
clone size: -
CDR3 protein: CASSDTVIQTTGELFF
CDR3 DNA: TGTGCCAGCAGTGACACCGTAATACAGACCACCGGGGAGCTGTTTTTT

D gene: -
V gene: TRBV9
J gene: TRBJ2-2
clone size: -
CDR3 protein: CASSVAAGELFF
CDR3 DNA: TGTGCCAGCAGCGTAGCAGCCGGGGAGCTGTTTTTT

D gene: TRBD1
V gene: TRBV2
J gene: TRBJ2-1
clone size: once
CDR3 protein: CASSDLGTADNEQFF
CDR3 DNA: TGTGCCAGCAGCGACCTCGGGACAGCCGACAATGAGCAGTTCTTC

D gene: TRBD1
V gene: TRBV7-6
J gene: TRBJ2-4
clone size: -
CDR3 protein: CASKPLRGGGQEAKNIQYF
CDR3 DNA: TGTGCCAGCAAACCCCTTCGAGGGGGTGGACAGGAAGCCAAAAACATTCAGTACTTC

D gene: -
V gene: TRBV14
J gene: TRBJ2-7
clone size: -
CDR3 protein: CASSYGTPYEQYF
CDR3 DNA: TGTGCCAGCAGCTACGGGACACCTTACGAGCAGTACTTC

D gene: -
V gene: TRBV15
J gene: TRBJ1-4
clone size: -
CDR3 protein: CATSRERTQQEKLFF
CDR3 DNA: TGTGCCACCAGCAGAGAACGGACGCAACAAGAAAAACTGTTTTTT

D gene: TRBD2
V gene: TRBV5-6
J gene: TRBJ2-1
clone size: -
CDR3 protein: CASSLVLAGSLQFF
CDR3 DNA: TGTGCCAGCAGCTTGGTCCTAGCGGGGTCCCTTCAGTTCTTC

D gene: -
V gene: TRBV5-1
J gene: TRBJ2-5
clone size: -
CDR3 protein: CASSLTVQETQYF
CDR3 DNA: TGCGCCAGCAGCTTGACAGTCCAAGAGACCCAGTACTTC

D gene: TRBD2
V gene: TRBV10-1
J gene: TRBJ2-5
clone size: once
CDR3 protein: CASSEGSGSRETQYF
CDR3 DNA: TGCGCCAGCAGTGAAGGTAGCGGGAGCAGAGAGACCCAGTACTTC

D gene: -
V gene: TRBV27
J gene: TRBJ2-6
clone size: -
CDR3 protein: CASSLLGVKGSGANVLTF
CDR3 DNA: TGTGCCAGCAGTTTATTAGGGGTCAAGGGCTCTGGGGCCAACGTCCTGACTTTC

D gene: -
V gene: TRBV5-6
J gene: TRBJ2-5
clone size: -
CDR3 protein: CASSLLLAQETQYF
CDR3 DNA: TGTGCCAGCAGCTTGCTCCTAGCGCAAGAGACCCAGTACTTC

D gene: TRBD2
V gene: TRBV30
J gene: TRBJ2-2
clone size: -
CDR3 protein: CAYRTGTSGISATGELFF
CDR3 DNA: TGTGCCTACCGTACCGGGACTAGCGGGATATCGGCCACCGGGGAGCTGTTTTTT

D gene: -
V gene: TRBV7-9
J gene: TRBJ2-1
clone size: -
CDR3 protein: CASSQTTLYYNEQFF
CDR3 DNA: TGTGCCAGCAGCCAAACGACTCTATACTACAATGAGCAGTTCTTC

D gene: -
V gene: TRBV6-5
J gene: TRBJ1-1
clone size: -
CDR3 protein: CASSPGNTEAFF
CDR3 DNA: TGTGCCAGCAGCCCTGGGAACACTGAAGCTTTCTTT

D gene: -
V gene: TRBV7-9
J gene: TRBJ2-7
clone size: -
CDR3 protein: CASSSTVFEQYF
CDR3 DNA: TGTGCCAGCAGCTCGACAGTGTTTGAGCAGTACTTC

D gene: -
V gene: TRBV6-1
J gene: TRBJ1-5
clone size: -
CDR3 protein: CASSEPAGPFNQPQHF
CDR3 DNA: TGTGCCAGCAGTGAGCCGGCAGGGCCCTTCAATCAGCCCCAGCATTTT

D gene: TRBD1
V gene: TRBV4-1
J gene: TRBJ2-7
clone size: -
CDR3 protein: CASSLRQGHEQYF
CDR3 DNA: TGCGCCAGCAGCCTTCGACAGGGTCACGAGCAGTACTTC

D gene: -
V gene: TRBV5-1
J gene: TRBJ2-7
clone size: -
CDR3 protein: CASSLVGGVFYEQYF
CDR3 DNA: TGCGCCAGCAGCTTGGTAGGGGGGGTTTTTTACGAGCAGTACTTC

D gene: -
V gene: TRBV14
J gene: TRBJ2-7
clone size: once
CDR3 protein: CASSQVFKEQYF
CDR3 DNA: TGTGCCAGCAGCCAAGTCTTTAAGGAGCAGTACTTC

D gene: TRBD2
V gene: TRBV7-9
J gene: TRBJ2-3
clone size: -
CDR3 protein: CASSLTSGRGTDTQYF
CDR3 DNA: TGTGCCAGCAGCCTTACTAGCGGGAGAGGCACAGATACGCAGTATTTT

D gene: TRBD2
V gene: TRBV6-5
J gene: TRBJ2-7
clone size: -
CDR3 protein: CASSTGLASSYEQYF
CDR3 DNA: TGTGCCAGCAGTACCGGACTAGCGAGCTCCTACGAGCAGTACTTC

D gene: TRBD1
V gene: TRBV4-1
J gene: TRBJ1-4
clone size: -
CDR3 protein: CASSQEGPGQGFEKLFF
CDR3 DNA: TGCGCCAGCAGCCAAGAGGGTCCGGGACAGGGTTTCGAAAAACTGTTTTTT

D gene: -
V gene: TRBV1
J gene: TRBJ2-3
clone size: -
CDR3 protein: CTSSQATSGRWGSTDTQYF
CDR3 DNA: TGCACCAGCAGCCAAGCAACTAGCGGGAGATGGGGAAGCACAGATACGCAGTATTTT

D gene: TRBD1
V gene: TRBV4-2
J gene: TRBJ1-3
clone size: -
CDR3 protein: CASSHPPPGQGNTIYF
CDR3 DNA: TGTGCCAGCAGCCATCCCCCTCCGGGACAGGGAAACACCATATATTTT